These 9 T cell receptor beta chains were sequenced from one sample in a study of blood T cell repertoires in COVID-19. TCRdb's copy holds only in-frame clones and misses some; the assay was immunoSEQ multiplex PCR. Here the sample spans fewer than 85,000 clones, 82% being singletons. Sequencing was carried out using peripheral blood. The source of these receptors is a human donor in a cohort sampled during active COVID-19.

This sequence joins TRBV30 and TRBJ1-2, with D possibly matching TRBD1 (6 bases). The CDR3 consists of 14 residues. Looked up from germline, CDR1 is GTSNPN and CDR2 is SVGIG (reference sequence). Deletions cut 5 bases from V and 4 bases from J, with 17 bases between. Written as DNA, the CDR3 is TGTGCCTGGGGTTTACAGGGACGTTTCTATGGCTACACCTTC. Its translation is CAWGLQGRFYGYTF.

The chain uses TRBV7-9 and TRBJ1-2; D gene uncertain. Trimming removed 4 bases at V and 0 bases at J, with 12 bases between. In germline, CDR1 is SEHNR, CDR2 FQNEAQ (reference sequence). The CDR3 consists of 15 residues. CDR3 loop: CASSSEGRANYGYTF. CDR3 DNA: TGTGCCAGCAGCTCTGAAGGGAGGGCTAACTATGGCTACACCTTC.

CDR3 sequence: CASSPRAGAAGELFF. The DNA for the CDR3 is TGTGCCAGCAGCCCAAGAGCAGGGGCTGCCGGGGAGCTGTTTTTT. The chain uses TRBV7-2 and TRBJ2-2, with a possible D match to TRBD1 (6 bases). The length of the CDR3 is 15 residues. Germline V gene lookup returns CDR1 SGHTA and CDR2 FQGNSA. Trimming removed 5 bases from V and 6 bases from J, with 16 bases in between.

The CDR3 loop is CAWSVYRGNSPLHF. CDR3 in DNA: TGTGCCTGGAGTGTTTACAGGGGGAATTCACCCCTCCACTTT. The rearrangement uses TRBV30 and TRBJ1-6; 8 nucleotides line up with TRBD1. This CDR3 is built from 14 residues. The germline V gene has CDR1 GTSNPN and CDR2 SVGIG (reference sequence). V gave up 0 bases and J gave up 7 bases; unmatched junction bases: 2.

The rearrangement uses TRBV24-1 and TRBJ2-3, with 11 bases identical to TRBD1. The length of the CDR3 is 19 residues. Germline CDR1 reads KGHDR; CDR2 reads SFDVKD. V gave up 2 bases and J gave up 8 bases; unmatched junction bases: 17. DNA of the CDR3: TGTGCCACCAGTGATTCAGCTGCAGGACAGGGGGCGCTTCAGGGTACGCAGTATTTT. Its protein product is CATSDSAAGQGALQGTQYF.

This chain uses TRBV30 with TRBJ2-1, with 9 bases identical to TRBD2. Trimming cost V 0 bases and J 7 bases; bases outside gene matches: 19. The CDR3 contains 19 residues. In germline, CDR1 is GTSNPN, CDR2 SVGIG (reference sequence). The CDR3 sequence is CAWSVLWGSGLAGLNEQFF. CDR3 sequence (DNA): TGTGCCTGGAGTGTCCTTTGGGGGAGCGGTCTAGCGGGGCTTAATGAGCAGTTCTTC.

The J gene is TRBJ1-3, the V gene TRBV28; tentative D call: TRBD1 (6 bases). Trimming took 5 bases from V and 3 from J, leaving 20 bases between them. CDR1 is MDHEN and CDR2 is SYDVKM in the germline V gene. The CDR3 runs to 17 residues. This chain's CDR3 is CASSVPGAGAVGNTIYF. DNA for the CDR3: TGTGCCAGCAGTGTCCCCGGGGCGGGGGCGGTTGGAAACACCATATATTTT.

V usage is TRBV6-2 or TRBV6-3 and J usage is TRBJ2-3; 8 bases fit TRBD1. The junction had 9 bases not matched to a gene; V was cut back by 6 bases and J by 4 bases. This CDR3 has 15 amino acids. Germline values: CDR1 MNHEY, CDR2 SVGEGT. This CDR3 reads CASSSTGVGADTQYF. The DNA of the CDR3 is TGTGCCAGCAGCTCGACAGGGGTGGGGGCAGATACGCAGTATTTT.

The J gene is TRBJ1-5, the V gene TRBV3-1 (or the pseudogene TRBV3-2), with D perhaps TRBD1 (5 bases). Germline CDR1 reads LGHDT; CDR2 reads YNNKEL (reference sequence). V was clipped by 1 base and J by 2 bases, with 9 bases between them. The CDR3 length is 15 residues. In nucleotides, the CDR3 is TGTGCCAGCAGCCAAGTTATAGGGGGCAATCAGCCCCAGCATTTT. Encoded protein: CASSQVIGGNQPQHF.